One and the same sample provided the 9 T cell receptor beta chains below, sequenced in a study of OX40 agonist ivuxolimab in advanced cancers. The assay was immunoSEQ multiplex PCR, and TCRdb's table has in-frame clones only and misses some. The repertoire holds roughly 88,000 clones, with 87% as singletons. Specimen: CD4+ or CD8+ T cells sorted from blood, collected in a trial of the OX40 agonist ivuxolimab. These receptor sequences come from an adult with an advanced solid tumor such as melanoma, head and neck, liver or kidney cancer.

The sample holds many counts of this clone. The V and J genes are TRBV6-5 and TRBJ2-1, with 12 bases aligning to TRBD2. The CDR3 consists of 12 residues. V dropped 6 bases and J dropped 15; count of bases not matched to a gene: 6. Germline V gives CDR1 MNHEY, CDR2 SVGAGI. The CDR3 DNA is TGTGCCAGCAGGACTAGCGGGAGTAGCTGGTTCTTC. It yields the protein CASRTSGSSWFF.

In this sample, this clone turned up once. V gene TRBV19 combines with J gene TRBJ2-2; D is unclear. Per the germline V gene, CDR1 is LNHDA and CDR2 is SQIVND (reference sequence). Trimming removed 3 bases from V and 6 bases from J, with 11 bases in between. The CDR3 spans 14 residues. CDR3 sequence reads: CASSIPQYPGELFF. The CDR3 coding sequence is TGTGCCAGTAGTATTCCTCAGTATCCCGGGGAGCTGTTTTTT.

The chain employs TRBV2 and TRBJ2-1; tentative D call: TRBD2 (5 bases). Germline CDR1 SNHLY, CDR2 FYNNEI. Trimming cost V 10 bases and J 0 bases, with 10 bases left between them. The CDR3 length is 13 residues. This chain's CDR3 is CATSGSSYNEQFF. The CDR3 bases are TGTGCCACATCGGGGAGCTCCTACAATGAGCAGTTCTTC.

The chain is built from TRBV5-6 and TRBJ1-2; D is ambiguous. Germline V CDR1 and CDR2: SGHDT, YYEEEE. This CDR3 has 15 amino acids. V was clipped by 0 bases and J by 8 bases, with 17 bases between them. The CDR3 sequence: CASSLGRRTEGGYTF. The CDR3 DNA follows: TGTGCCAGCAGCTTGGGGCGCCGGACGGAGGGCGGCTACACCTTC.

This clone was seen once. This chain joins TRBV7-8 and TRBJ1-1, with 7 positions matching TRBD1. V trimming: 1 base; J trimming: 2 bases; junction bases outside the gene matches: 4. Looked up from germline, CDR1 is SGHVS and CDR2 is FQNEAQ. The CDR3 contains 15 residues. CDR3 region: CASSLVGGGNTEAFF. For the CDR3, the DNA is TGTGCCAGCAGCTTAGTAGGAGGGGGCAACACTGAAGCTTTCTTT.

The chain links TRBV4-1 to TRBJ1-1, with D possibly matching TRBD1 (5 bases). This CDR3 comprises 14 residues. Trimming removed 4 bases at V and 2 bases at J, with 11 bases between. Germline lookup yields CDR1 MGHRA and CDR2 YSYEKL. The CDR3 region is CASSRTGENTEAFF. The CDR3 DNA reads TGCGCCAGCAGCCGTACAGGAGAAAACACTGAAGCTTTCTTT.

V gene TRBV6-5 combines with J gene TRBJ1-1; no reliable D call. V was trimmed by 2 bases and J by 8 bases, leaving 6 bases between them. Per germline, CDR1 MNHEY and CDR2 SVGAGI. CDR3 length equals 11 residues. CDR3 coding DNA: TGTGCCAGCAGTTACAGCAGAGAAGCTTTCTTT. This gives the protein CASSYSREAFF.

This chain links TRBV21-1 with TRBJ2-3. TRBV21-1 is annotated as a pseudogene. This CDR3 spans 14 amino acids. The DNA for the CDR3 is TGTGCCAGCAGCTCCCCCCGTGGGACAGATACGCAGTATTTT. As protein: CASSSPRGTDTQYF.

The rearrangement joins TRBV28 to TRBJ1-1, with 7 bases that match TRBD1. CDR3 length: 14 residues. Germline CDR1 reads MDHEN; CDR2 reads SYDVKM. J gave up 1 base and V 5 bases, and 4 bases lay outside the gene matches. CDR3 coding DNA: TGTGCCAGCAGTCAAAGACAGGGGAACACTGAAGCTTTCTTT. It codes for CASSQRQGNTEAFF.